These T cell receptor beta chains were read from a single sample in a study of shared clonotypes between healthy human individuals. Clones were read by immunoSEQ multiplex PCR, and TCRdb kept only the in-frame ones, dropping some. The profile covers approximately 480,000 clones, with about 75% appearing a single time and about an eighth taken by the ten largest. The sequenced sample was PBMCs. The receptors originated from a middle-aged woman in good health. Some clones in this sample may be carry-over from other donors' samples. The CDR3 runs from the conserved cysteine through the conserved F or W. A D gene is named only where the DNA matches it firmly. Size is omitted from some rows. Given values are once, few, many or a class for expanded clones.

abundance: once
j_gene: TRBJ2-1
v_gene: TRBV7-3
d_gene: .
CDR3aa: CASSTGRSGSEQFF
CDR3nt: TGTGCCAGCAGCACGGGACGCTCGGGGAGTGAGCAGTTCTTC

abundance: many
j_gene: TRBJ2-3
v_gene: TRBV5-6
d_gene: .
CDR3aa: CASRDWATDTQYF
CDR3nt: TGTGCCAGCAGAGATTGGGCCACAGATACGCAGTATTTT

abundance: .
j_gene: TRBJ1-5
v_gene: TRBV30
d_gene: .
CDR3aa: CASSGLNSNQPQHF
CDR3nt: TGTGCCTCCTCGGGACTTAATAGCAATCAGCCCCAGCATTTT

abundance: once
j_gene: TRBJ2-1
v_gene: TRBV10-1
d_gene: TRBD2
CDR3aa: CASSETSGGPYNEQFF
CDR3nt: TGCGCCAGCAGTGAGACTAGCGGCGGACCCTACAATGAGCAGTTCTTC

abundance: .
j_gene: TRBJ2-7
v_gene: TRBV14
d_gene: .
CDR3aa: CASSALYEQYF
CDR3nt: TGTGCCAGCAGCGCACTCTACGAGCAGTACTTC

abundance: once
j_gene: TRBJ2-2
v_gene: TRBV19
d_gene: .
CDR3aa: CASKPMWGSGELFF
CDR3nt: TGTGCCAGTAAACCGATGTGGGGCTCCGGGGAGCTGTTTTTT

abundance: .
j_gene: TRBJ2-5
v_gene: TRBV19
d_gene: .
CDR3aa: CASSILVQETQYF
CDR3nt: TGTGCCAGTAGTATTCTAGTTCAAGAGACCCAGTACTTC

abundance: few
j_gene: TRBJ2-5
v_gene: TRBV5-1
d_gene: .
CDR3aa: CASSPQGGKAVGDQYF
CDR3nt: TGCGCCAGCAGCCCGCAGGGCGGGAAGGCCGTTGGAGACCAGTACTTC

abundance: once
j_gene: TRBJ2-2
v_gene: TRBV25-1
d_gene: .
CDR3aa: CASTRHPNTGELFF
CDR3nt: TGTGCCAGCACCCGGCACCCTAACACCGGGGAGCTGTTTTTT

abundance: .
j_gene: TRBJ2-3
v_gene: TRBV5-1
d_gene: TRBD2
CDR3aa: CASSGTSGRFTDTQYF
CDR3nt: TGCGCCAGCAGCGGTACTAGCGGGAGGTTTACAGATACGCAGTATTTT

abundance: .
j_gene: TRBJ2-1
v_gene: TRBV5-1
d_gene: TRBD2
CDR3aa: CASSLALAGGRAYNEQFF
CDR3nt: TGCGCCAGCAGCTTGGCTCTAGCGGGAGGGCGGGCCTACAATGAGCAGTTCTTC

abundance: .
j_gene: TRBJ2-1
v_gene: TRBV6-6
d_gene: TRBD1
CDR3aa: CASSVTGGGIYEQFF
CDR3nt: TGTGCCAGCAGCGTGACAGGGGGTGGTATTTATGAGCAGTTCTTC

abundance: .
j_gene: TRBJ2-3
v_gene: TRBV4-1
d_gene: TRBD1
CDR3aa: CASSQGGPRTGMGDTQYF
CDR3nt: TGCGCCAGCAGCCAAGGGGGACCCCGGACAGGGATGGGAGATACGCAGTATTTT

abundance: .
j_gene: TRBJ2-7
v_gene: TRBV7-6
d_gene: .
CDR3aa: CASSKGTAGSDEQYF
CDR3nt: TGTGCCAGCTCCAAAGGGACAGCGGGAAGCGACGAGCAGTACTTC

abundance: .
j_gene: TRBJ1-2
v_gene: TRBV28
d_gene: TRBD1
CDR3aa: CASRPGQPNYGYTF
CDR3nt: TGTGCCAGCAGGCCGGGACAGCCCAACTATGGCTACACCTTC

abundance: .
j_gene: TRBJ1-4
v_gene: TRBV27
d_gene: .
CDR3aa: CASRGGPSEKLFF
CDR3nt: TGTGCCAGCAGGGGTGGACCAAGTGAAAAACTGTTTTTT

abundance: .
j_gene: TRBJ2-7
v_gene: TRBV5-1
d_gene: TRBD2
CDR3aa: CASSGTSGSREQYF
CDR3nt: TGCGCCAGCAGCGGGACTAGCGGGAGTAGGGAGCAGTACTTC

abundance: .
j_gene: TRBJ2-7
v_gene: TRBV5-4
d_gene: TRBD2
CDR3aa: CASSPLPGAGGDEQYF
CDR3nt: TGTGCCAGCAGCCCCCTCCCGGGTGCGGGAGGCGACGAGCAGTACTTC

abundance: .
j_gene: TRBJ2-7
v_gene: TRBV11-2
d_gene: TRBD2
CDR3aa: CASSSLAGGPIHEQYF
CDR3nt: TGTGCCAGCAGCTCCTTAGCGGGAGGGCCAATACACGAGCAGTACTTC

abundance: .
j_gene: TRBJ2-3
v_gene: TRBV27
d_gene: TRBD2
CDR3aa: CASSLYLAGVGDTQYF
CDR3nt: TGTGCCAGCAGTTTATACTTAGCGGGAGTCGGAGATACGCAGTATTTT

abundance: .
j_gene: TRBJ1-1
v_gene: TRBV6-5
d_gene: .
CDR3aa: CASRTTRQAGAFF
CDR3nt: TGTGCCAGCAGGACCACGAGACAGGCGGGAGCTTTCTTT

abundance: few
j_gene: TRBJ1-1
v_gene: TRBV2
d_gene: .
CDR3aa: CASPRDLNTEAFF
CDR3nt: TGTGCCAGCCCTAGAGACTTGAACACTGAAGCTTTCTTT